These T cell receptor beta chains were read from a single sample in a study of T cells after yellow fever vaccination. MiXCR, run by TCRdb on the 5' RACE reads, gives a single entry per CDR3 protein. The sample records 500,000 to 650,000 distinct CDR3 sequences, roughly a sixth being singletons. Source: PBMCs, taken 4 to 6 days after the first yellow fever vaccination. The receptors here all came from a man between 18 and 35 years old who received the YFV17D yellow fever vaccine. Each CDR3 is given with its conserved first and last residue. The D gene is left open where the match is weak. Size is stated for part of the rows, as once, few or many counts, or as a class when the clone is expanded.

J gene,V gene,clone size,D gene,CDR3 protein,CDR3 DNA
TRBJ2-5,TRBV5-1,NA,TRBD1,CASSLARTGEETQYF,TGCGCCAGCAGCTTGGCCCGGACAGGGGAAGAGACCCAGTACTTC
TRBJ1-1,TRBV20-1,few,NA,CSAILVGLNTEAFF,TGCAGTGCTATACTGGTAGGCCTAAACACTGAAGCTTTCTTT
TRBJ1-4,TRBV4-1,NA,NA,CASSPGEEKLFF,TGCGCCAGCTCCCCCGGGGAGGAAAAACTGTTTTTT
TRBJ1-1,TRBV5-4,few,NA,CASSPGVGAEAFF,TGTGCCAGCAGCCCTGGGGTTGGGGCTGAAGCTTTCTTT
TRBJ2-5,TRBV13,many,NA,CASSHSLWGIQETQYF,TGTGCCAGCAGCCACTCCCTTTGGGGGATCCAAGAGACCCAGTACTTC
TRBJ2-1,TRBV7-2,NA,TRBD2,CASSLEGLPYNEQFF,TGTGCCAGCAGCTTAGAGGGACTACCCTACAATGAGCAGTTCTTC
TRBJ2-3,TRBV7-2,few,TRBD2,CASSVWAGGSTDTQYF,TGTGCCAGCAGCGTATGGGCGGGGGGTAGCACAGATACGCAGTATTTT
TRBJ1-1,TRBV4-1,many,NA,CASSRSDRMNTEAFF,TGCGCCAGCAGCCGCTCGGACAGAATGAACACTGAAGCTTTCTTT
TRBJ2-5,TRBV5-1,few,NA,CASSLANGGETQYF,TGCGCCAGCAGCTTGGCGAATGGGGGGGAGACCCAGTACTTC
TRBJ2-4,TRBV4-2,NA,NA,CASSQVDDQTNIQYF,TGTGCCAGCAGCCAAGTCGACGATCAGACGAACATTCAGTACTTC
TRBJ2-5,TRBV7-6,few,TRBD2,CASSSLAGAYEETQYF,TGTGCCAGCAGCTCCTTAGCGGGGGCTTACGAAGAGACCCAGTACTTC
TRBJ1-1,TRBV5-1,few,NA,CASSLGSLTGGRTEAFF,TGCGCCAGCAGCTTGGGTTCCTTAACAGGAGGACGCACTGAAGCTTTCTTT
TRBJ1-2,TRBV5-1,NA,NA,CASSLVPQTNYGYTF,TGCGCCAGCAGCTTGGTACCGCAGACTAACTATGGCTACACCTTC
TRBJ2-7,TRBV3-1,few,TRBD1,CASSQEWDRDYEQYF,TGTGCCAGCAGCCAAGAGTGGGACAGGGACTACGAGCAGTACTTC
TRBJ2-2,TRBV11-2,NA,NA,CASSLQFSGELFF,TGTGCCAGCAGCTTACAGTTTTCCGGGGAGCTGTTTTTT
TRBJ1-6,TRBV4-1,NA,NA,CASSPIEGASPLHF,TGCGCCAGCAGCCCGATTGAAGGGGCTTCACCCCTCCACTTT
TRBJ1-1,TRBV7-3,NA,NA,CASSFGSPHTEAFF,TGTGCCAGCAGCTTCGGCAGTCCCCACACTGAAGCTTTCTTT
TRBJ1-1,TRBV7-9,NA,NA,CASSLEDPEAFF,TGTGCCAGCAGCTTGGAAGATCCTGAAGCTTTCTTT
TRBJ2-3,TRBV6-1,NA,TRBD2,CASSGPSGGAPDTQYF,TGTGCCAGCAGTGGCCCTAGCGGGGGGGCCCCAGATACGCAGTATTTT
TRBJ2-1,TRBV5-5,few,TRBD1,CASSMLQGAFRHEQFF,TGTGCCAGCAGCATGTTACAGGGGGCGTTCAGGCATGAGCAGTTCTTC
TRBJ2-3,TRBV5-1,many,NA,CASSPASSTDTQYF,TGCGCCAGCAGCCCCGCCTCCTCCACAGATACGCAGTATTTT
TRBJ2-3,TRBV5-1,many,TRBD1,CASSVVGTGSTDTQYF,TGCGCCAGCAGCGTGGTCGGGACAGGAAGCACAGATACGCAGTATTTT
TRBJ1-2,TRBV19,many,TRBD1,CASSETGTYGYTF,TGTGCCAGTAGCGAGACAGGGACCTATGGCTACACCTTC
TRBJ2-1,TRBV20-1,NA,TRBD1,CSASYRGQEQFF,TGCAGTGCTAGTTACAGGGGGCAAGAGCAGTTCTTC